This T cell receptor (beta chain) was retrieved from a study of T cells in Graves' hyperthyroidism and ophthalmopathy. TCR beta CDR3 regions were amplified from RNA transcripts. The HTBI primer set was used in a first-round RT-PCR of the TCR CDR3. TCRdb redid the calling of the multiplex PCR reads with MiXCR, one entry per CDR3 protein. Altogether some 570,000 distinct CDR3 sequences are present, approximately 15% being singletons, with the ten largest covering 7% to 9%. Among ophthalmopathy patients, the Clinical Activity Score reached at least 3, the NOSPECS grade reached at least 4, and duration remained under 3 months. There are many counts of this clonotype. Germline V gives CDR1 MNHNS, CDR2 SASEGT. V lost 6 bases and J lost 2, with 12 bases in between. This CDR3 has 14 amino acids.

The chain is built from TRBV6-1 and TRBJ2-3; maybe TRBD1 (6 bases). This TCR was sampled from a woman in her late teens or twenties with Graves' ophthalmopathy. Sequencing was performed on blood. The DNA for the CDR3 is TGTGCCAGCAGCACCGGACAGTTCACAGATACGCAGTATTTT. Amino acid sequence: CASSTGQFTDTQYF.